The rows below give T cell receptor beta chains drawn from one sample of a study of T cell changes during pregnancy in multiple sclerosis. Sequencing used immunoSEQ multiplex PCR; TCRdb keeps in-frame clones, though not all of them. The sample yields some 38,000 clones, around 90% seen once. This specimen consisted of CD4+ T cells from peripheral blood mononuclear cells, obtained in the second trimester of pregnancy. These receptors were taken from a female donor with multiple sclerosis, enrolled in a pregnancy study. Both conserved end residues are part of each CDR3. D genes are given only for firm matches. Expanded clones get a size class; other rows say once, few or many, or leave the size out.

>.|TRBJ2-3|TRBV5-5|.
TGTGCCAGCAGCTTGGGGGCGGGATACACAGATACGCAGTATTTT
CASSLGAGYTDTQYF
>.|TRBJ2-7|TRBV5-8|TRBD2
TGTGCCAGCAGCTTGCTGATGCTGGGGGGGGGTCCGCCCTACGAGCAGTACTTC
CASSLLMLGGGPPYEQYF
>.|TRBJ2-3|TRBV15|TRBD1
TGTGCCACCAGGAATCCGGGACAGGGGACAGATACGCAGTATTTT
CATRNPGQGTDTQYF
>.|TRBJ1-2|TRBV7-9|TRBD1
TGTGCCAGCAGAAAAGGACAGGGAGGAGGCTACACCTTC
CASRKGQGGGYTF
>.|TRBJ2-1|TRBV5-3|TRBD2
TGTGCCGGGCCCGGACTAGAATGGCTTTGTGAGCAGTTCTTC
CAGPGLEWLCEQFF
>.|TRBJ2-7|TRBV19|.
TGTGCCAGTAGTACCGCGACAGGGAGGTATTTCGAGCAGTACTTC
CASSTATGRYFEQYF
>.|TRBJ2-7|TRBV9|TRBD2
TGTGCCAGCAGCGCCGGACCGGGACTAGGGGGCTACGAGCAGTACTTC
CASSAGPGLGGYEQYF
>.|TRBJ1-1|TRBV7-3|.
TGTGCCAGCAGCTTACTGACGGGCACTGAAGCTTTCTTT
CASSLLTGTEAFF
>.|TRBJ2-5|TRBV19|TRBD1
TGTGCCAGTAGTTTCCGCGGACAGGGGGCCCAAGAGACCCAGTACTTC
CASSFRGQGAQETQYF
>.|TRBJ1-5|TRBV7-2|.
TGTGCCAGCAGCTTGACAGAGGATCAGCCCCAGCATTTT
CASSLTEDQPQHF
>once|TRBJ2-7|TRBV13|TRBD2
TGTGCCAGCAGCTTAGTGTCAATGCTAGCGGGAGATGGGTCCTACGAGCAGTACTTC
CASSLVSMLAGDGSYEQYF
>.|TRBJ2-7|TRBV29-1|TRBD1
TGCAGCGTTGGGACAGGGGGCGGCGAGCAGTACTTC
CSVGTGGGEQYF
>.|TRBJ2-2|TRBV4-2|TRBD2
TGTGCCAGCAGCCAGGTAGCGGGCCTCAACACCGGGGAGCTGTTTTTT
CASSQVAGLNTGELFF
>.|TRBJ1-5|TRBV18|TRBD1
TGTGCCAGCTCACCGACAGGGGGCCGGAGCAATCAGCCCCAGCATTTT
CASSPTGGRSNQPQHF
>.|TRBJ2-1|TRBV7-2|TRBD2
TGTGCCAGCGGAAGGGTAGCGGGAGGGCTGGGGGATGAGCAGTTCTTC
CASGRVAGGLGDEQFF
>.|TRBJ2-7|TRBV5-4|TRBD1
TGTGCCAGCACTCCTACTCGGGACAGGGCTAACGAGCAGTACTTC
CASTPTRDRANEQYF
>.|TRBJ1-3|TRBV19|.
TGTGCCAGTAGCGACAACTCTGGAAACACCATATATTTT
CASSDNSGNTIYF
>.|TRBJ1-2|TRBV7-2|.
TGTGCCAGCAGCCCTCGGAGGGCCGAGGGCGGCTACACCTTC
CASSPRRAEGGYTF
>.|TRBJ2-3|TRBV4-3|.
TGCGCCAGCAGCCAAGGGAACAACCAGGGCACAGATACGCAGTATTTT
CASSQGNNQGTDTQYF
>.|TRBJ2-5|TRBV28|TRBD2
TGTGCCAGCAGTTCCCCTTTTAGCGGGGGTTACCAAGAGACCCAGTACTTC
CASSSPFSGGYQETQYF
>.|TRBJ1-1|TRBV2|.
TGTGCCAGCAGTGAAGCGCGGGGAGAAAACACTGAAGCTTTCTTT
CASSEARGENTEAFF
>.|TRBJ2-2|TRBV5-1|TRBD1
TGCGCCAGCAGCTTGGTCAGCCGGGACAGGGGTTTTTCCGACACCGGGGAGCTGTTTTTT
CASSLVSRDRGFSDTGELFF
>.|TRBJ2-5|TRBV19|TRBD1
TGTGCCAGTACCGGCTTCGGGACAGGGGGAGAGACCCAGTACTTC
CASTGFGTGGETQYF
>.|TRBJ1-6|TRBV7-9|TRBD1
TGTGCCAGCCGGACAGGGGAGTCACCCCTCCACTTT
CASRTGESPLHF
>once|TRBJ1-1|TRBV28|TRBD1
TGTGCCAGCAAACCAGCGACAGGGACGGTCACTGAAGCTTTCTTT
CASKPATGTVTEAFF
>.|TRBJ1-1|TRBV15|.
TGTGCCACCAGCAGAGTCACAGGGACGAGAGCGGACACTGAAGCTTTCTTT
CATSRVTGTRADTEAFF
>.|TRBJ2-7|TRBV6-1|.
TGTGCAGTCCCGGCAGGGTACTCCTACGAGCAGTACTTC
CAVPAGYSYEQYF
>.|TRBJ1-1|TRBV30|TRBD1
TGTGCCTGGTACAGGGGAAGGAACACTGAAGCTTTCTTT
CAWYRGRNTEAFF
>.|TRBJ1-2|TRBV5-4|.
TGTGCCAGCAGTGCGGATCAGGGAGGCTATGGCTACACCTTC
CASSADQGGYGYTF
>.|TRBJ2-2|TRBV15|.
TGTGCCACCAGCAGAGCCCGGATCGTTCCAGCGCTCACCGGGGAGCTGTTTTTT
CATSRARIVPALTGELFF
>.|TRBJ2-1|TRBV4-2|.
TGTGCCAGCAGCCACGGGTTGGGTGAGCAGTTCTTC
CASSHGLGEQFF
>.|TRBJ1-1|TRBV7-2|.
TGTGCCAGCAGCCCCTTTAATGGGAGGAACACTGAAGCTTTCTTT
CASSPFNGRNTEAFF
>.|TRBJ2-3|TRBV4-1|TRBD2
TGCGCCAGCAGCCTGGGACTAGCGAGCACAGATACGCAGTATTTT
CASSLGLASTDTQYF
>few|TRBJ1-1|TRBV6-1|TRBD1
TGTGCCAGCAGTGAGAGACAGGGGACTGAAGCTTTCTTT
CASSERQGTEAFF
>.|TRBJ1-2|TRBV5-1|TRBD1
TGCGCCAGCAGCCAGGACGGGACAGACTATGGCTACACCTTC
CASSQDGTDYGYTF
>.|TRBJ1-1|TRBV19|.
TGTGCCAGTAGTATAGATCGAGGCAGGGTGAACACTGAAGCTTTCTTT
CASSIDRGRVNTEAFF
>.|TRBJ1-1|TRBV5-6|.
TGTGCCAGCAGCTTGTCTACTACTGAAGCTTTCTTT
CASSLSTTEAFF
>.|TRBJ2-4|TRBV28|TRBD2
TGTGCCATAAGCGGGGGGCATTTGGCCAAAAACATTCAGTACTTC
CAISGGHLAKNIQYF
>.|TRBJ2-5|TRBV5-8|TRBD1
TGTGCCAGCAGCTCCCGGGACAGGGGCAAAGAGACCCAGTACTTC
CASSSRDRGKETQYF
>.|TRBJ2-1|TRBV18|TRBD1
TGTGCCAGCTCACCACAAGGACAGGGGGCTTTCAATGAGCAGTTCTTC
CASSPQGQGAFNEQFF
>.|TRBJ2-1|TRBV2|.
TGTGCCAGCAGTAAGGAGTTTCAGGGCGATGAGCAGTTCTTC
CASSKEFQGDEQFF
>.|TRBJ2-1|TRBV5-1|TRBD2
TGCGCCAGCAGCTTGGCCCCAACGGGAGGGCCAGTTCAACAGTTCTTC
CASSLAPTGGPVQQFF
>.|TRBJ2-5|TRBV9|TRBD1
TGTGCCAGCAGCGCCAGGGACAGATTCCCAGGAGAGACCCAGTACTTC
CASSARDRFPGETQYF
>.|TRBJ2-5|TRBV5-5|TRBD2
TGTGCCAGCACCCTTCCGGGGGGGAGGGGGGAGACCCAGTACTTC
CASTLPGGRGETQYF
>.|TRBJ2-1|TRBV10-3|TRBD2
TGTGCCATCAGTGAGTCGGGACTAGCGGGAATGTTCTACAATGAGCAGTTCTTC
CAISESGLAGMFYNEQFF
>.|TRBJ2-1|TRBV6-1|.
TGTGCCAGCAGTGAGAATCCCTTTCAGGGTGAGCAGTTCTTC
CASSENPFQGEQFF
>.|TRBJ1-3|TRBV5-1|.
TGCGCCAGCAGCTTGCGTCTTCAGGGATCATCTTCTGGAAACACCATATATTTT
CASSLRLQGSSSGNTIYF
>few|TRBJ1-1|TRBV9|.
TGTGCCAGCAGCGTACTAAGTAACACTGAAGCTTTCTTT
CASSVLSNTEAFF
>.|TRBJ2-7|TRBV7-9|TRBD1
TGTGCCAGCAGCTTGACAGGGGCAGACGAGCAGTACTTC
CASSLTGADEQYF
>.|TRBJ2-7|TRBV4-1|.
TGCGCCAGCAGCCTAAGATCCCTAGGGGGATACGAGCAGTACTTC
CASSLRSLGGYEQYF
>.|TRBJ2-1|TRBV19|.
TGTGCCAGTAGTATGTCAGCGGGCCAAATTAATGAGCAGTTCTTC
CASSMSAGQINEQFF